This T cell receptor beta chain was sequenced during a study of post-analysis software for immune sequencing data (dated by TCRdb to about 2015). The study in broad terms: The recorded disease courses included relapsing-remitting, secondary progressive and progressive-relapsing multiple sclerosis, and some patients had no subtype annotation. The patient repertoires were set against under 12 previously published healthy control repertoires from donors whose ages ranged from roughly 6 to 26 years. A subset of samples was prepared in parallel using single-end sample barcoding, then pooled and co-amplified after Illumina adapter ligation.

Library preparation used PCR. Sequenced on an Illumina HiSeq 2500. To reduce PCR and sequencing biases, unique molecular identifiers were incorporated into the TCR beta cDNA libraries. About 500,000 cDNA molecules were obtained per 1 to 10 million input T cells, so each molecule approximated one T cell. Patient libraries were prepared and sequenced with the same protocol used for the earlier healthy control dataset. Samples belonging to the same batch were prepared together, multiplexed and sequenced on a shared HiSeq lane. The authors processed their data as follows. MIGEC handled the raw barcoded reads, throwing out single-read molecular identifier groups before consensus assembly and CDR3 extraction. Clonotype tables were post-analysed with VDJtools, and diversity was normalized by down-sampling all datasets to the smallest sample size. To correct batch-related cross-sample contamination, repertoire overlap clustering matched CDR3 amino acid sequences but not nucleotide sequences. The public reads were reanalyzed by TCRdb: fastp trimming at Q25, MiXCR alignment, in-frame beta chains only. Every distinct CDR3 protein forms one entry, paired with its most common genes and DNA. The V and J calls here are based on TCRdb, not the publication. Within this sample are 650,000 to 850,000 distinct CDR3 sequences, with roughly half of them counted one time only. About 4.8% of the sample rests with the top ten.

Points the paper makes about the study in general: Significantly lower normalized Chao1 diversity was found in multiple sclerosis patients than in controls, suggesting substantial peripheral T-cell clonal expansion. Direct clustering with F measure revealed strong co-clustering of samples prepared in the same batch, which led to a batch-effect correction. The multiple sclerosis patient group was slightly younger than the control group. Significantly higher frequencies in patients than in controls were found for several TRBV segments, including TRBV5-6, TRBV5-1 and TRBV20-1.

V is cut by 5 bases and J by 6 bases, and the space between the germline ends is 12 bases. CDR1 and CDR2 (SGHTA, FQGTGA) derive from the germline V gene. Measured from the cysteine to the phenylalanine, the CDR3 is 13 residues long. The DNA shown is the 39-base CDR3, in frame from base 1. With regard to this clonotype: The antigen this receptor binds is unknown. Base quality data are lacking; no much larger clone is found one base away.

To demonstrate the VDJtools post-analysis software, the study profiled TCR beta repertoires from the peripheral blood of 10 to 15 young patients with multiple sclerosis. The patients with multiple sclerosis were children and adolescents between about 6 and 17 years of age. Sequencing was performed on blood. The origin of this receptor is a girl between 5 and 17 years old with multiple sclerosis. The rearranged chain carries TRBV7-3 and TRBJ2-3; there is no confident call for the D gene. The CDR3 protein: CASSPSTMDTQYF. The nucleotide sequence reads TGTGCCAGCAGCCCCTCTACCATGGATACGCAGTATTTT.